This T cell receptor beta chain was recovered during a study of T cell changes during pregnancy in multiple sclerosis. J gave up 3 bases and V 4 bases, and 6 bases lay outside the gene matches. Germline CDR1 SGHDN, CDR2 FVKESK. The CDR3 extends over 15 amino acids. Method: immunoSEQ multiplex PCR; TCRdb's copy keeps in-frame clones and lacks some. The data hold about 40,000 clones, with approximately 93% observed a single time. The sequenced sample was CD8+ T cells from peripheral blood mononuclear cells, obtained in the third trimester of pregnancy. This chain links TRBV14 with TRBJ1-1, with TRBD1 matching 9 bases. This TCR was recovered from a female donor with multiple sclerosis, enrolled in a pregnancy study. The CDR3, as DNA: TGTGCCAGCAGCCCACAGGGGGCTCTATACACTGAAGCTTTCTTT. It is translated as CASSPQGALYTEAFF.